This T cell receptor beta chain was retrieved from a study of blood T cell repertoires in COVID-19. The CDR3 is 14 residues long. Trimming took 4 bases from V and 7 from J; bases not matched to a gene: 5. Germline lookup yields CDR1 SGHRS and CDR2 YFSETQ. Using immunoSEQ multiplex PCR, the repertoire was profiled, and TCRdb retains in-frame clones only, with some absent. The sample lists roughly 90,000 clones, roughly 90% seen once, with less than 3% in the top ten. Source material: peripheral blood. This receptor was obtained from a man aged 45 to 65 with COVID-19, enrolled during active disease. The chain carries TRBV5-1 and TRBJ2-5, with TRBD2 identical over 12 bases. The CDR3 DNA follows: TGCGCCAGCAGCCTGACTAGCGGGGGAGGGACCCAGTACTTC. Amino acid sequence: CASSLTSGGGTQYF.